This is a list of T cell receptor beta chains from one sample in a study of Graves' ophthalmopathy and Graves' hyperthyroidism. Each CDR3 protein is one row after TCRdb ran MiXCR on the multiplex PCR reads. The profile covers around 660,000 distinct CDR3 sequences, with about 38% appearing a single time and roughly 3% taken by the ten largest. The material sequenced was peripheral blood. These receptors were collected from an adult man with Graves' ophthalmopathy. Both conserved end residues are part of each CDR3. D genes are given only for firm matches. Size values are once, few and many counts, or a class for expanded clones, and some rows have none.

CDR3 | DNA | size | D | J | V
CAISTLAGEETQYF | TGTGCCATCTCGACACTAGCGGGAGAAGAGACCCAGTACTTC | many | TRBD2 | TRBJ2-5 | TRBV10-3
CVSCFFLSASSYEQYF | TGTGTCAGCTGCTTCTTCTTGTCGGCGAGCTCCTACGAGCAGTACTTC | . | . | TRBJ2-7 | TRBV2
CASSLRPGF | TGTGCCAGCAGCCTCCGTCCGGGGTTC | . | . | TRBJ2-5 | TRBV9
CASSLEIYEQYF | TGTGCCAGCAGCTTAGAGATCTACGAGCAGTACTTC | many | . | TRBJ2-7 | TRBV7-9
CASSPPTGIGYTF | TGTGCCAGCTCACCACCGACAGGAATAGGCTACACCTTC | few | . | TRBJ1-2 | TRBV7-9
CASSEFDRESEKLFF | TGTGCCAGCAGTGAATTCGACAGGGAGAGTGAAAAACTGTTTTTT | . | TRBD1 | TRBJ1-4 | TRBV25-1
CASSFPRRGYEQYF | TGTGCCAGCAGTTTCCCCCGCCGGGGGTACGAGCAGTACTTC | many | . | TRBJ2-7 | TRBV12-3/TRBV12-4
CAISVEGRNQPQHF | TGTGCCATCAGTGTCGAGGGACGCAATCAGCCCCAGCATTTT | . | . | TRBJ1-5 | TRBV10-3
CASSLAWRANTEAFF | TGCGCCAGCAGCTTGGCTTGGAGGGCGAACACTGAAGCTTTCTTT | . | . | TRBJ1-1 | TRBV5-1
CASSQVGDNYGYTF | TGCGCCAGCAGCCAAGTCGGGGACAACTATGGCTACACCTTC | . | . | TRBJ1-2 | TRBV4-1
CASSPGNQPQHF | TGTGCCAGCTCACCAGGCAATCAGCCCCAGCATTTT | . | . | TRBJ1-5 | TRBV18
CASSQVWAGGLGTEAFF | TGCGCCAGCAGCCAAGTCTGGGCAGGGGGCCTGGGCACTGAAGCTTTCTTT | . | TRBD1 | TRBJ1-1 | TRBV4-3
CASSFRDREYNEQYF | TGTGCCAGCAGCTTCCGGGACAGGGAATATAACGAGCAGTACTTC | . | TRBD1 | TRBJ2-7 | TRBV5-6
CASSTGFRDGYTF | TGCGCCAGCAGCACAGGGTTCAGGGATGGCTACACCTTC | few | . | TRBJ1-2 | TRBV5-1
CASSYSKRESFQETQYF | TGTGCCAGCAGTTACTCAAAGCGGGAGAGCTTTCAGGAGACCCAGTACTTC | . | TRBD2 | TRBJ2-5 | TRBV10-3
CATSDGNQPQHF | TGTGCCACCAGTGACGGTAATCAGCCCCAGCATTTT | many | . | TRBJ1-5 | TRBV24-1
CASSPRSQNTGELFF | TGTGCCAGCAGTCCCCGGTCACAGAACACCGGGGAGCTGTTTTTT | . | . | TRBJ2-2 | TRBV10-3
CASSLGGAHRPGRILLGEKLFF | TGTGCCAGCAGCTTAGGAGGGGCCCACCGGCCAGGGCGGATCCTTCTGGGTGAAAAACTGTTTTTT | . | . | TRBJ1-4 | TRBV7-8
CASSPGQGFYQPQHF | TGTGCCAGCAGCCCGGGACAGGGCTTCTATCAGCCCCAGCATTTT | . | TRBD1 | TRBJ1-5 | TRBV2
CASSLSPGGGYEQYF | TGCGCCAGCAGCTTGAGTCCCGGGGGAGGCTACGAGCAGTACTTC | few | . | TRBJ2-7 | TRBV5-1
CASSESGGAAYNSPLHF | TGTGCCAGCAGTGAATCTGGGGGGGCCGCCTATAATTCACCCCTCCACTTT | few | . | TRBJ1-6 | TRBV2
CASSLAENYEQYF | TGTGCCAGCAGCTTAGCGGAAAATTACGAGCAGTACTTC | . | . | TRBJ2-7 | TRBV7-9
CASSPTGTTEAFF | TGTGCCAGCAGCCCCACTGGAACCACTGAAGCTTTCTTT | many | . | TRBJ1-1 | TRBV9
CASSGGGYTF | TGTGCCAGCAGTGGAGGGGGCTACACCTTC | many | . | TRBJ1-2 | TRBV2
CASSPTGGSTYEQYF | TGTGCCAGCAGCCCGACAGGGGGCTCCACCTACGAGCAGTACTTC | many | TRBD1 | TRBJ2-7 | TRBV7-9
CASSQRHLGYGYTF | TGTGCCAGCAGCCAAAGACACCTTGGCTATGGCTACACCTTC | many | . | TRBJ1-2 | TRBV14
CASSIAVLNTEAFF | TGTGCCAGTAGTATAGCAGTTTTGAACACTGAAGCTTTCTTT | many | . | TRBJ1-1 | TRBV19
CATSREREGGGDDEKLFF | TGTGCCACCAGCAGAGAGCGGGAGGGCGGCGGGGATGATGAAAAACTGTTTTTT | . | . | TRBJ1-4 | TRBV15
CASSYDRGSYEQYF | TGTGCCAGCAGCTACGACAGGGGATCCTACGAGCAGTACTTC | many | TRBD1 | TRBJ2-7 | TRBV7-2
CSARDAKGEYGYTF | TGCAGTGCTAGAGATGCCAAAGGGGAATATGGCTACACCTTC | few | . | TRBJ1-2 | TRBV20-1
CATTDRMNTEAFF | TGTGCCACCACGGACAGGATGAACACTGAAGCTTTCTTT | many | TRBD1 | TRBJ1-1 | TRBV24-1
CASSMVSVGGEAFF | TGTGCCAGTAGTATGGTCTCTGTGGGCGGTGAAGCTTTCTTT | . | . | TRBJ1-1 | TRBV19
CASSFIAEAFF | TGTGCCAGCAGCTTTATTGCTGAAGCTTTCTTT | few | . | TRBJ1-1 | TRBV5-6
CASTQVAGTGGNSPLHF | TGTGCCAGTACCCAAGTCGCCGGGACAGGGGGTAATTCACCCCTCCACTTT | many | TRBD1 | TRBJ1-6 | TRBV19
CAIGGNSGNPNF | TGTGCCATCGGAGGAAATAGCGGGAACCCGAACTTC | . | TRBD2 | TRBJ2-7 | TRBV10-3
CASTTRDRGIEDTQYF | TGTGCCAGCACAACGAGGGACAGGGGGATTGAAGATACGCAGTATTTT | . | TRBD1 | TRBJ2-3 | TRBV6-1
CASSQMGGASNSPLHF | TGTGCCAGCAGCCAAATGGGGGGCGCCAGTAATTCACCCCTCCACTTT | . | . | TRBJ1-6 | TRBV10-3
CASSGGPHSGGGNQPQHF | TGTGCCAGCAGTGGAGGGCCCCATTCCGGGGGAGGTAATCAGCCCCAGCATTTT | . | . | TRBJ1-5 | TRBV19
CSATPTGGGEGAETQYF | TGCAGTGCTACCCCCACGGGAGGAGGGGAGGGGGCGGAGACCCAGTACTTC | . | . | TRBJ2-5 | TRBV20-1
CASSLTAAYEQYF | TGTGCCAGCAGTTTGACAGCTGCCTACGAGCAGTACTTC | . | . | TRBJ2-7 | TRBV10-3
CSARDLRQGGTEAFF | TGCAGTGCTAGAGATCTTCGACAGGGGGGCACTGAAGCTTTCTTT | . | TRBD1 | TRBJ1-1 | TRBV20-1
CASSQEVAGLGANVLTF | TGCGCCAGCAGCCAAGAGGTGGCCGGACTTGGGGCCAACGTCCTGACTTTC | many | . | TRBJ2-6 | TRBV4-3